A single sample gave rise to the 5 T cell receptor beta chains below, sequenced in a study of blood T cell repertoires in COVID-19. Repertoires were generated with immunoSEQ multiplex PCR, while TCRdb's copy carries only in-frame clones and drops some. This sample has 200,000 to 250,000 clones, with 80% to 90% found just once. Sample: peripheral blood. The receptor set was obtained from a man aged 25-45 years with active or convalescent COVID-19.

This clone was picked up a small number of times. The chain recombines TRBV5-8 with TRBJ1-5; 8 bases line up with TRBD1. The CDR3 runs to 15 residues. The V gene end was trimmed by 0 bases and the J gene end by 7 bases; junction bases not matched to a gene: 6. In germline, CDR1 is SGHTS, CDR2 YDEGEE. In DNA form, the CDR3 reads TGTGCCAGCAGCTTGGGGACAGGGAGGAGGCAGCCCCAGCATTTT. This codes for CASSLGTGRRQPQHF.

The V call is TRBV7-8, the J call TRBJ1-1; D is unclear. The CDR3 runs 14 residues. Trimming pared 3 bases from V and 4 bases from J, leaving 12 bases between. Germline V gene data show CDR1 as SGHVS and CDR2 as FQNEAQ. The CDR3, as DNA: TGTGCCAGCAGCTTGAACGGAGTAGGCACTGAAGCTTTCTTT. It specifies CASSLNGVGTEAFF.

This sequence joins TRBV9 and TRBJ1-2; D not certain. The CDR3 runs 14 residues. V shed 4 bases and J shed 2 bases, with 12 bases lying between them. Germline assignment: CDR1 SGDLS and CDR2 YYNGEE. The CDR3 DNA reads as TGTGCCAGCAGCCGTTCCGGGAGAAACTATGGCTACACCTTC. Translated, it gives CASSRSGRNYGYTF.

The chain carries TRBV7-3 and TRBJ2-1; 8 nucleotides line up with TRBD2. The V gene's germline CDR1 is SGHTA and CDR2 FQGTGA. The length of the CDR3 is 15 residues. Germline trimming cut 6 bases from V and 10 bases from J; bases unmatched to any gene: 14. This CDR3 is CASRISGMGPQEQFF. CDR3 sequence (DNA): TGTGCCAGCAGGATTAGCGGGATGGGCCCTCAGGAGCAGTTCTTC.

This clone has just a few counts. The CDR3 nucleotides read TGTGCCTGCGGGGGGTCAGGTCAGCCCCAGCATTTT. Translated: CACGGSGQPQHF. This chain joins TRBV2 and TRBJ1-5; D possibly corresponds to TRBD1 (5 bases). V lost 11 bases and J lost 6, with 14 bases in between. The CDR3 spans 12 residues. Germline CDR1 and CDR2: SNHLY and FYNNEI.